This is a list of T cell receptor beta chains from one sample in a study of T-cell reconstitution after alpha-beta-depleted transplantation in children. TCRdb ran MiXCR on the PCR reads and lists one entry per CDR3 protein. The sample records 200,000 to 250,000 distinct CDR3 sequences, approximately 8.4% being singletons. This specimen consisted of PBMCs, mostly from graft donor cells, obtained 360 days after TCRalphabeta/CD19-depleted stem cell transplant. These receptors all stem from a male patient between 2 and 10 years old who had a stem cell transplant for acute myeloid leukemia, so the T cells may come from the graft donor. The CDR3 runs from the conserved cysteine through the conserved F or W. Each record gives: clone size, D gene, V gene, J gene, CDR3 length, CDR3 protein, CDR3 DNA. A D gene is named only where the DNA matches it firmly. Expanded clones get a size class; other rows say once, few or many, or leave the size out.

>few|.|TRBV20-1|TRBJ2-1|13
CSALPSTYNEQFF
TGCAGTGCCCTCCCATCAACCTACAATGAGCAGTTCTTC
>.|.|TRBV3-1|TRBJ2-3|17
CASSHEVQGPIADTQYF
TGTGCCAGCAGCCATGAAGTCCAGGGCCCGATCGCAGATACGCAGTATTTT
>many|TRBD2|TRBV5-1|TRBJ2-3|17
CASSLMGTSGDTDTQYF
TGCGCCAGCAGCTTAATGGGGACTAGCGGCGACACAGATACGCAGTATTTT
>few|.|TRBV20-1|TRBJ1-2|13
CSARGPVEVSYTF
TGCAGTGCTAGAGGCCCAGTAGAAGTTAGCTACACCTTC
>many|.|TRBV4-1|TRBJ2-2|17
CASSQTGLQGNTGELFF
TGCGCCAGCAGCCAAACAGGGTTGCAAGGGAACACCGGGGAGCTGTTTTTT
>medium-sized|TRBD1|TRBV5-1|TRBJ1-1|14
CASSADRGNTEAFF
TGCGCCAGCAGCGCGGACAGGGGAAACACTGAAGCTTTCTTT
>many|TRBD2|TRBV6-5|TRBJ2-7|14
CASSLTSDPYEQYF
TGTGCCAGCAGTCTGACTAGCGACCCCTACGAGCAGTACTTC
>many|TRBD2|TRBV7-6|TRBJ2-1|16
CASSLTTSGIRNEQFF
TGTGCCAGCAGCTTAACGACTAGCGGGATAAGGAATGAGCAGTTCTTC
>few|TRBD1|TRBV12-3/TRBV12-4|TRBJ2-7|16
CASSRRGTGTTYEQYF
TGTGCCAGCAGTCGTAGGGGGACAGGGACTACCTACGAGCAGTACTTC
>many|.|TRBV4-2|TRBJ2-1|14
CASSQDNRLNEQFF
TGTGCCAGCAGCCAAGATAATAGGCTAAATGAGCAGTTCTTC
>many|.|TRBV13|TRBJ2-5|14
CASSWTESPETQYF
TGTGCCAGCAGCTGGACAGAATCCCCGGAGACCCAGTACTTC
>.|.|TRBV11-2|TRBJ1-2|18
CASSLVRGSRETNYGYTF
TGTGCCAGCAGCTTAGTTCGGGGCAGCCGAGAGACTAACTATGGCTACACCTTC
>few|.|TRBV5-1|TRBJ2-5|12
CASSSHTETQYF
TGCGCCAGCAGCTCCCATACAGAGACCCAGTACTTC
>many|TRBD2|TRBV20-1|TRBJ2-2|15
CSANSGSQRAGELFF
TGCAGTGCGAATAGCGGGAGCCAAAGGGCCGGGGAGCTGTTTTTT
>few|TRBD1|TRBV15|TRBJ1-2|14
CATSPGQRNYGYTF
TGTGCCACCAGCCCGGGACAGCGAAACTATGGCTACACCTTC
>many|.|TRBV6-1|TRBJ2-2|15
CASILRRGWGGELFF
TGTGCCAGCATCCTACGGAGGGGGTGGGGCGGGGAGCTGTTTTTT
>few|.|TRBV18|TRBJ2-2|14
CASSPSGNTGELFF
TGTGCCAGCTCACCCAGCGGGAACACCGGGGAGCTGTTTTTT
>few|.|TRBV5-1|TRBJ2-5|12
CASSLDSQTQYF
TGCGCCAGCAGCTTGGACAGCCAGACCCAGTACTTC
>.|TRBD2|TRBV29-1|TRBJ2-4|18
CSVVIGTSSGGAKNIQYF
TGCAGCGTTGTCATCGGGACTAGCAGCGGGGGGGCCAAAAACATTCAGTACTTC